A selection of T cell receptor beta chains follows, all from one sample in a study of CD8+CD57+ T cells in acquired aplastic anemia. Each CDR3 protein is one row after TCRdb ran MiXCR on the reads. The repertoire holds about 140,000 distinct CDR3 sequences, with around 41% as singletons. Source material: sorted CD4+, CD8+, or CD8+CD57+ T cells (not recorded which) from PBMCs. The receptors were sampled from a human donor in good health, serving as a control. The CDR3 runs from the conserved cysteine through the conserved F or W. The D gene is left open where the match is weak. Where a row states a size, it is once, few, many or the class of an expanded clone; other rows omit it.

many,TRBD1,TRBJ1-1,TRBV5-4,TGTGCCAGCAGCATCCTGGGACAGAGGAACACTGAAGCTTTCTTT,CASSILGQRNTEAFF
many,-,TRBJ1-1,TRBV20-1,TGCAGTGCGCGGGGGGTCGGACGGTTAATCATGAACACTGAAGCTTTCTTT,CSARGVGRLIMNTEAFF
many,-,TRBJ2-7,TRBV4-2,TGTGCCAGCAGCCAAGAGCTTTTAGGGGCCTACGAGCAGTACTTC,CASSQELLGAYEQYF
many,TRBD1,TRBJ2-5,TRBV6-1,TGTGCCAGCAGGGCCGGACAGGGGGTCCAAGAGACCCAGTACTTC,CASRAGQGVQETQYF
many,-,TRBJ1-3,TRBV11-2,TGTGCCAGCAGAGGGGACATCTCTGGAAACACCATATATTTT,CASRGDISGNTIYF
-,TRBD1,TRBJ2-7,TRBV19,TGTGCCAGTAGTCCACAGGGGGATACCTACGAGCAGTACTTC,CASSPQGDTYEQYF
-,-,TRBJ2-7,TRBV4-3,TGCGCGAGCAACGGGCCCGAATTTTCCTACGAGCAGTACTTC,CASNGPEFSYEQYF
-,-,TRBJ1-5,TRBV20-1,TGCAGTGCTAGTTCGGCAGCGAATCAGCCCCAGCATTTT,CSASSAANQPQHF
many,-,TRBJ2-7,TRBV7-2,TGTGCCACCCGAAAGATCGCCTCCTACGAGCAGTACTTC,CATRKIASYEQYF
-,TRBD1,TRBJ2-2,TRBV19,TGTGCCAGTAGTACTCGGGACAGGGGGACCGGGGAGCTGTTTTTT,CASSTRDRGTGELFF
-,TRBD2,TRBJ2-3,TRBV15,TGTGCCACCAGCAGCGGGGGACTAGCGCAAACAGATACGCAGTATTTT,CATSSGGLAQTDTQYF
many,-,TRBJ1-4,TRBV7-9,TGTGCCAGCAGCTTTGGACGAAATGAAAAACTGTTTTTT,CASSFGRNEKLFF
-,-,TRBJ1-2,TRBV6-1,TGTGCCAGCAGACCATCGATCCCGCCCGTCGGGGGCTACACCTTC,CASRPSIPPVGGYTF
many,-,TRBJ1-1,TRBV20-1,TGCAGTGCTAGAGATACGGGCAAGGGGGAAGCTTTCTTT,CSARDTGKGEAFF
many,-,TRBJ1-6,TRBV18,TGTGCCAGCTCACCAACCGACACGGATTCACCCCTCCACTTT,CASSPTDTDSPLHF
few,-,TRBJ2-2,TRBV18,TGTGCCAGCTCACCAAGAGACCGCACCGGGGAGCTGTTTTTT,CASSPRDRTGELFF
many,-,TRBJ2-3,TRBV7-8,TGTGCTTCCAAGCAGAATCGGGGCACAGATACGCAGTATTTT,CASKQNRGTDTQYF
many,-,TRBJ2-1,TRBV7-8,TGTGCCAGCAGCTTAGCGGGGGGGCTTCTAAATGAGCAGTTCTTC,CASSLAGGLLNEQFF
many,-,TRBJ2-3,TRBV11-2,TGTGCCAGCAGCCCATGGGGGTGGGGAACGAGCACAGATACGCAGTATTTT,CASSPWGWGTSTDTQYF
many,-,TRBJ1-3,TRBV7-9,TGTGCCAGCAGCCCCCGGGCCCACTCTGGAAACACCATATATTTT,CASSPRAHSGNTIYF
-,-,TRBJ2-1,TRBV29-1,TGCAGCGTTGACCCCATCGTATCCTACAATGAGCAGTTCTTC,CSVDPIVSYNEQFF
once,-,TRBJ2-1,TRBV5-1,TGCGCCAGCAGCCGGACTCCCTTAGGTGAGGCCTACAATGAGCAGTCCTTC,CASSRTPLGEAYNEQSF
many,TRBD1,TRBJ1-5,TRBV28,TGTGCCAGCAGTTTAGGTGGGACAGACAATCAGCCCCAGCATTTT,CASSLGGTDNQPQHF
many,-,TRBJ1-1,TRBV15,TGTGCCACCAGCAGAGGAGGAGTGTACACTGAAGCTTTCTTT,CATSRGGVYTEAFF
many,TRBD1,TRBJ1-2,TRBV6-1,TGTGCCAGCAGAGTCGACAGGGGATACTATGGCTACACCTTC,CASRVDRGYYGYTF
many,-,TRBJ1-1,TRBV9,TGTGCCAGCAATGAAGGGGGGACCACTGAAGCTTTCTTT,CASNEGGTTEAFF
few,TRBD1,TRBJ2-5,TRBV20-1,TGCAGTGCTAGGGACAGGGGGGACTACCAAGAGACCCAGTACTTC,CSARDRGDYQETQYF
many,TRBD1,TRBJ2-3,TRBV19,TGTGCCAGCGGGACAGGGGTTTTCACAGATACGCAGTATTTT,CASGTGVFTDTQYF